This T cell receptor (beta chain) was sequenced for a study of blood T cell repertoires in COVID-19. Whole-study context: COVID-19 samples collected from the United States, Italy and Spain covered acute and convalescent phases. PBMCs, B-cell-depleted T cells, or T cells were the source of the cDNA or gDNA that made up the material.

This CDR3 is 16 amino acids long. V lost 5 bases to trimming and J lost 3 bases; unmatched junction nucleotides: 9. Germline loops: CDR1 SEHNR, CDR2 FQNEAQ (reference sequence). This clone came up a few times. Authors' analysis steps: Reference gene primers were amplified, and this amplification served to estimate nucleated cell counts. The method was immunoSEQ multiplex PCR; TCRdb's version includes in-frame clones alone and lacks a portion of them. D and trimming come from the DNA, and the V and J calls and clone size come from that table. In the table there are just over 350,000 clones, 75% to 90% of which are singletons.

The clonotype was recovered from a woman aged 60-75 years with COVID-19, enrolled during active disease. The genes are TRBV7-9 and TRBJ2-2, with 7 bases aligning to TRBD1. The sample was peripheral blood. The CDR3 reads CASSPTGTAYTGELFF. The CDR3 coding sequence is TGTGCCAGCAGCCCCACCGGGACAGCCTACACCGGGGAGCTGTTTTTT.